A selection of T cell receptor beta chains follows, all from one sample in a study of CD8 T cells in ankylosing spondylitis. TCRdb used MiXCR to reprocess the 5' RACE reads, holding one entry per CDR3 protein. Here the sample spans about 150,000 distinct CDR3 sequences, about 10% being singletons. The sequencing input was blood, either unsorted or a sorted T cell fraction (not recorded which). These receptor sequences come from a female donor with ankylosing spondylitis or in good health (not recorded which). Each CDR3 is given with its conserved first and last residue. A D gene is named only where the DNA matches it firmly. Part of the rows lack a size; the others show once, few, many or a class for expanded clones.

abundance: medium-sized; d_gene: TRBD1; j_gene: TRBJ2-1; v_gene: TRBV11-2; CDR3nt: TGTGCCAGCAGTTCTGAGGACAGGGCCGATGAGCAGTTCTTC; CDR3aa: CASSSEDRADEQFF
abundance: many; d_gene: TRBD2; j_gene: TRBJ2-3; v_gene: TRBV20-1; CDR3nt: TGCAGTGCTAGAGATGGTTGGCTAGCGGGGAGCACAGATACGCAGTATTTT; CDR3aa: CSARDGWLAGSTDTQYF
abundance: many; d_gene: NA; j_gene: TRBJ2-3; v_gene: TRBV5-1; CDR3nt: TGCGCCAGCAGCTTGGGAGGGGGACCAAAACCGGATACGCAGTATTTT; CDR3aa: CASSLGGGPKPDTQYF
abundance: many; d_gene: NA; j_gene: TRBJ2-5; v_gene: TRBV20-1; CDR3nt: TGCAGTGCTAGAGGGTCGAGCAGGAACCAAGAGACCCAGTACTTC; CDR3aa: CSARGSSRNQETQYF
abundance: many; d_gene: TRBD1; j_gene: TRBJ1-1; v_gene: TRBV29-1; CDR3nt: TGCAGCGTTGAAGATAACAGGGGTTTGAACACTGAAGCTTTCTTT; CDR3aa: CSVEDNRGLNTEAFF
abundance: NA; d_gene: TRBD1; j_gene: TRBJ2-2; v_gene: TRBV5-7; CDR3nt: TGTGCCATGAGCCAAGGGACAGGGGCGAACACCGGGGAGCTGTTTTTT; CDR3aa: CAMSQGTGANTGELFF
abundance: many; d_gene: NA; j_gene: TRBJ1-2; v_gene: TRBV7-9; CDR3nt: TGTGCCAGCAGCTTAACCACAGCTAACTATGGCTACACCTTC; CDR3aa: CASSLTTANYGYTF
abundance: many; d_gene: NA; j_gene: TRBJ1-5; v_gene: TRBV20-1; CDR3nt: TGCAGTGCTAGGGCAGGAACTCAGCCCCAGCATTTT; CDR3aa: CSARAGTQPQHF
abundance: few; d_gene: NA; j_gene: TRBJ2-1; v_gene: TRBV6-1; CDR3nt: TGTGCCAGCAGCCCGTTTTTTGGCTCCTACAATGAGCAGTTCTTC; CDR3aa: CASSPFFGSYNEQFF
abundance: many; d_gene: NA; j_gene: TRBJ1-4; v_gene: TRBV6-5; CDR3nt: TGTGCCAGCAGTTACACACACTTTGAAAAACTGTTTTTT; CDR3aa: CASSYTHFEKLFF
abundance: many; d_gene: TRBD1; j_gene: TRBJ2-1; v_gene: TRBV18; CDR3nt: TGTGCCAGCTCACCCAGGCTGGGACAGGGGAGCAATGAGCAGTTCTTC; CDR3aa: CASSPRLGQGSNEQFF
abundance: few; d_gene: TRBD1; j_gene: TRBJ2-7; v_gene: TRBV7-2; CDR3nt: TGTGCCAGCAGGTCCCCCGGGACAGCTACCTACGAGCAGTACTTC; CDR3aa: CASRSPGTATYEQYF
abundance: many; d_gene: NA; j_gene: TRBJ2-3; v_gene: TRBV7-9; CDR3nt: TGTGCCAGCAGCCCCCCCGCGGACACAGATACGCAGTATTTT; CDR3aa: CASSPPADTDTQYF
abundance: many; d_gene: TRBD1; j_gene: TRBJ1-4; v_gene: TRBV20-1; CDR3nt: TGCAGTGCTGGATATGGAGGACAGGGGGCTGGAAAACTGTTTTTT; CDR3aa: CSAGYGGQGAGKLFF
abundance: many; d_gene: NA; j_gene: TRBJ1-1; v_gene: TRBV29-1; CDR3nt: TGCAGCGCCCGCGAGATGACTGAAGCTTTCTTT; CDR3aa: CSAREMTEAFF
abundance: NA; d_gene: TRBD1; j_gene: TRBJ2-7; v_gene: TRBV5-1; CDR3nt: TGCGCCAGCAGCTCTATTGGACAGGGAAGCTCCTACGAGCAGTACTTC; CDR3aa: CASSSIGQGSSYEQYF
abundance: many; d_gene: NA; j_gene: TRBJ1-3; v_gene: TRBV7-9; CDR3nt: TGTGCCAGCAGCTTCAACTCTGGAAACACCATATATTTT; CDR3aa: CASSFNSGNTIYF
abundance: few; d_gene: NA; j_gene: TRBJ2-2; v_gene: TRBV18; CDR3nt: TGTGCCAGCTCACCACCACAGGACAGTACCGGGGAGCTGTTTTTT; CDR3aa: CASSPPQDSTGELFF
abundance: NA; d_gene: TRBD1; j_gene: TRBJ1-6; v_gene: TRBV11-1; CDR3nt: TGTGCCAGCACCCCGAGAGGGGACAGGGGATCACCCCTCCACTTT; CDR3aa: CASTPRGDRGSPLHF
abundance: many; d_gene: NA; j_gene: TRBJ2-2; v_gene: TRBV5-1; CDR3nt: TGCGCCAGCAGCTCTCAGGAACCCGGGGAGCTGTTTTTT; CDR3aa: CASSSQEPGELFF
abundance: many; d_gene: NA; j_gene: TRBJ1-2; v_gene: TRBV19; CDR3nt: TGTGCCAGTAGTGGACAGTACCGCTACTATGGCTACACCTTC; CDR3aa: CASSGQYRYYGYTF
abundance: once; d_gene: NA; j_gene: TRBJ2-3; v_gene: TRBV7-8; CDR3nt: TGTGCCAGCAGCAGAACTAGCACAGATACGCAGTATTTT; CDR3aa: CASSRTSTDTQYF
abundance: many; d_gene: NA; j_gene: TRBJ1-3; v_gene: TRBV12-3/TRBV12-4; CDR3nt: TGTGCCAGCAGCCGCTCCTCTCAGGGAAACGGGAACACCATATATTTT; CDR3aa: CASSRSSQGNGNTIYF
abundance: many; d_gene: TRBD1; j_gene: TRBJ2-7; v_gene: TRBV29-1; CDR3nt: TGCAGCGGGACACAGGGGGCTAGTTACGAGCAGTACTTC; CDR3aa: CSGTQGASYEQYF
abundance: many; d_gene: NA; j_gene: TRBJ2-3; v_gene: TRBV20-1; CDR3nt: NA; CDR3aa: CSASFLAAGAYTDTQYF
abundance: many; d_gene: NA; j_gene: TRBJ2-7; v_gene: TRBV11-2; CDR3nt: TGTGCCAGCAGCTTAGATTACGGCCTATTGAAGCACTACTTC; CDR3aa: CASSLDYGLLKHYF
abundance: few; d_gene: NA; j_gene: TRBJ2-1; v_gene: TRBV7-2; CDR3nt: TGTGCCAGCAGCTTAGGAATGAACAATGAGCAGTTCTTC; CDR3aa: CASSLGMNNEQFF
abundance: once; d_gene: NA; j_gene: TRBJ2-7; v_gene: TRBV7-2; CDR3nt: TGTGCCAGCAGCTATCGGGTCCCTTTGGGACTCGAGCAGTACTTC; CDR3aa: CASSYRVPLGLEQYF
abundance: many; d_gene: TRBD1; j_gene: TRBJ1-4; v_gene: TRBV10-2; CDR3nt: TGCGCCAGCGGTCCCGGGACAGGGGTGAAACTGTTTTTT; CDR3aa: CASGPGTGVKLFF
abundance: NA; d_gene: TRBD1; j_gene: TRBJ1-1; v_gene: TRBV4-1; CDR3nt: TGCGCCAGCAGCCCCCGGGACAGGATCATGAACACTGAAGCTTTCTTT; CDR3aa: CASSPRDRIMNTEAFF
abundance: many; d_gene: NA; j_gene: TRBJ2-2; v_gene: TRBV10-2; CDR3nt: TGCGCCAGCAGTTTACAGGGTGACACCGGGGAGCTGTTTTTT; CDR3aa: CASSLQGDTGELFF
abundance: once; d_gene: TRBD1; j_gene: TRBJ1-2; v_gene: TRBV28; CDR3nt: TGTGCCAGCCACTCTTATCGATATGACAGGGGAGGTTATGGCTACACCTTC; CDR3aa: CASHSYRYDRGGYGYTF
abundance: NA; d_gene: NA; j_gene: TRBJ2-3; v_gene: TRBV9; CDR3nt: TGTGCCAGCAGCGTAGCGGACTCCTTAGGTACGCAGTATTTT; CDR3aa: CASSVADSLGTQYF
abundance: NA; d_gene: NA; j_gene: TRBJ1-1; v_gene: TRBV12-3/TRBV12-4; CDR3nt: TGTGCCAGCAGTTTAGGGGTAGGGGCTGGGGCTTTCTTT; CDR3aa: CASSLGVGAGAFF
abundance: NA; d_gene: NA; j_gene: TRBJ2-6; v_gene: TRBV6-1; CDR3nt: TGTGCCAGCAGTGAAAATGCATTCCGAGGCACGGGGGCCAACGTCCTGACTTTC; CDR3aa: CASSENAFRGTGANVLTF
abundance: many; d_gene: TRBD1; j_gene: TRBJ2-7; v_gene: TRBV28; CDR3nt: TGTGCCAGCAGTCCGGGGACAGGTACCTTTAGCTCCTACGAGCAGTACTTC; CDR3aa: CASSPGTGTFSSYEQYF
abundance: few; d_gene: NA; j_gene: TRBJ1-2; v_gene: TRBV7-2; CDR3nt: TGTGCCAGCAGACGGGACTCCTCAGCAGGTGGCTACACCTTC; CDR3aa: CASRRDSSAGGYTF
abundance: few; d_gene: NA; j_gene: TRBJ1-5; v_gene: TRBV5-6; CDR3nt: TGTGCCAGCAGCTTGGCCCGGGGTATCAATAGCAATCAGCCCCAGCATTTT; CDR3aa: CASSLARGINSNQPQHF
abundance: many; d_gene: NA; j_gene: TRBJ1-1; v_gene: TRBV6-1; CDR3nt: TGTGCCAGCACCGGGACGCCGGCGAGGAACACTGAAGCTTTCTTT; CDR3aa: CASTGTPARNTEAFF
abundance: many; d_gene: NA; j_gene: TRBJ1-1; v_gene: TRBV5-1; CDR3nt: TGCGCCAGCAGCTGGGGAAGAAACACTGAAGCTTTCTTT; CDR3aa: CASSWGRNTEAFF
abundance: NA; d_gene: NA; j_gene: TRBJ2-1; v_gene: TRBV5-1; CDR3nt: TGCGCCAGCAGCGAGCCTGGGGGTTACAATGAGCAGTTCTTC; CDR3aa: CASSEPGGYNEQFF
abundance: NA; d_gene: NA; j_gene: TRBJ2-7; v_gene: TRBV7-7; CDR3nt: TGTGCCAGCAGCCTCGAACAGGGAATGGGCGAGCAGTACTTC; CDR3aa: CASSLEQGMGEQYF
abundance: many; d_gene: NA; j_gene: TRBJ1-5; v_gene: TRBV30; CDR3nt: TGTGCCTGGAGCGGGCACTCTAATCAGCCCCAGCATTTT; CDR3aa: CAWSGHSNQPQHF
abundance: many; d_gene: NA; j_gene: TRBJ2-3; v_gene: TRBV14; CDR3nt: TGTGCCAGCAGCTTCCCGGGACTGGGAGGAAAAGTGTTGAATTTT; CDR3aa: CASSFPGLGGKVLNF
abundance: many; d_gene: TRBD1; j_gene: TRBJ1-4; v_gene: TRBV24-1; CDR3nt: TGTGCCACCAGTGGCCCCCCCGGACAGGAAGATAATGAAAAACTGTTTTTT; CDR3aa: CATSGPPGQEDNEKLFF
abundance: NA; d_gene: NA; j_gene: TRBJ2-7; v_gene: TRBV30; CDR3nt: TGTGCCTGGAGTGTGGGGGCCTACGAGCAGTACTTC; CDR3aa: CAWSVGAYEQYF
abundance: many; d_gene: NA; j_gene: TRBJ2-1; v_gene: TRBV5-1; CDR3nt: TGCGCCAGCAGCGTAGCGGTCTCCTACAATGAGCAGTTCTTC; CDR3aa: CASSVAVSYNEQFF
abundance: few; d_gene: NA; j_gene: TRBJ2-5; v_gene: TRBV10-1; CDR3nt: TGCGCCAGCAGTGAGTCGGGGGACCACGAAGAGACCCAGTACTTC; CDR3aa: CASSESGDHEETQYF
abundance: many; d_gene: NA; j_gene: TRBJ2-3; v_gene: TRBV12-3/TRBV12-4; CDR3nt: TGTGCCAGCAGTCCAAGAACAGATACGCAGTATTTT; CDR3aa: CASSPRTDTQYF
abundance: few; d_gene: NA; j_gene: TRBJ2-7; v_gene: TRBV21-1; CDR3nt: TGTGCCAGCCCTCACTCCAGGCCCACCTACGAGCAGTACTTC; CDR3aa: CASPHSRPTYEQYF